These T cell receptor beta chains were read from a single sample in a study of blood T cell repertoires in COVID-19. Measured with immunoSEQ multiplex PCR; TCRdb has only the in-frame clones, and not every one. The table includes nearly 11,000 clones, over 70% detected once. The sequencing input was peripheral blood. These receptors were taken from a human donor in a cohort sampled during active COVID-19. CDR3s include the opening cysteine and the closing phenylalanine or tryptophan. D genes are given only for firm matches. Clone size is not always given. Where it is, it says once, few, many or a class for expanded clones.

j_gene: TRBJ2-1; d_gene: NA; v_gene: TRBV9; abundance: once; CDR3aa: CASSVSPTGYNEQFF; CDR3nt: TGTGCCAGCAGCGTGAGCCCTACTGGCTACAATGAGCAGTTCTTC
j_gene: TRBJ2-1; d_gene: NA; v_gene: TRBV29-1; abundance: NA; CDR3aa: CSVQNSYNEQFF; CDR3nt: TGCAGCGTTCAAAACTCCTACAATGAGCAGTTCTTC
j_gene: TRBJ1-2; d_gene: NA; v_gene: TRBV19; abundance: NA; CDR3aa: CASRIGQTNYGYTF; CDR3nt: TGTGCCAGTAGGATTGGACAGACAAACTATGGCTACACCTTC
j_gene: TRBJ2-7; d_gene: NA; v_gene: TRBV6-1; abundance: NA; CDR3aa: CASSEALGSGMFSYEQYF; CDR3nt: TGTGCCAGCAGTGAAGCGCTTGGGTCAGGCATGTTTTCCTACGAGCAGTACTTC
j_gene: TRBJ2-3; d_gene: TRBD2; v_gene: TRBV6-4; abundance: NA; CDR3aa: CASRPERTSGRVSTDTQYF; CDR3nt: TGTGCCAGCAGACCCGAACGGACTAGCGGGAGGGTATCCACAGATACGCAGTATTTT
j_gene: TRBJ2-2; d_gene: TRBD1; v_gene: TRBV12-5; abundance: NA; CDR3aa: CASGLRGGLNTGELFF; CDR3nt: TGTGCTAGTGGTTTGAGAGGGGGCTTGAACACCGGGGAGCTGTTTTTT
j_gene: TRBJ1-2; d_gene: NA; v_gene: TRBV7-2; abundance: NA; CDR3aa: CASSLAFRGNNYGYTF; CDR3nt: TGTGCCAGCAGCTTAGCGTTCAGGGGCAATAACTATGGCTACACCTTC
j_gene: TRBJ2-2; d_gene: NA; v_gene: TRBV2; abundance: NA; CDR3aa: CASTRLGGPGELFF; CDR3nt: TGTGCCAGCACTCGCCTCGGAGGCCCCGGGGAGCTGTTTTTT
j_gene: TRBJ2-1; d_gene: NA; v_gene: TRBV5-1; abundance: NA; CDR3aa: CASSLAVGAGNEQFF; CDR3nt: TGCGCCAGCAGCTTGGCCGTGGGGGCGGGCAATGAGCAGTTCTTC
j_gene: TRBJ2-1; d_gene: TRBD1; v_gene: TRBV6-1; abundance: once; CDR3aa: CASSEDGQVYYNEQFF; CDR3nt: TGTGCCAGCAGTGAAGACGGACAGGTATACTACAATGAGCAGTTCTTC
j_gene: TRBJ2-1; d_gene: NA; v_gene: TRBV7-2; abundance: NA; CDR3aa: CASSLDRVSEQFF; CDR3nt: TGTGCCAGCAGCTTAGACAGGGTTAGTGAGCAGTTCTTC
j_gene: TRBJ2-7; d_gene: TRBD1; v_gene: TRBV6-2/TRBV6-3; abundance: NA; CDR3aa: CASSYDLDRQGEQYF; CDR3nt: TGTGCCAGCAGTTACGATCTGGACAGGCAAGGGGAGCAGTACTTC
j_gene: TRBJ2-3; d_gene: TRBD2; v_gene: TRBV5-5; abundance: NA; CDR3aa: CASSLLAGGEDTQYF; CDR3nt: TGTGCCAGCAGCTTACTAGCGGGAGGGGAAGATACGCAGTATTTT
j_gene: TRBJ2-7; d_gene: NA; v_gene: TRBV4-1; abundance: once; CDR3aa: CASSQEIGGVGYEQYF; CDR3nt: TGCGCCAGCAGCCAAGAGATCGGGGGAGTGGGGTACGAGCAGTACTTC
j_gene: TRBJ2-3; d_gene: TRBD1; v_gene: TRBV5-1; abundance: NA; CDR3aa: CASSSTGSGDTQYF; CDR3nt: TGCGCCAGCAGCTCGACAGGGTCCGGAGATACGCAGTATTTT
j_gene: TRBJ2-7; d_gene: TRBD2; v_gene: TRBV2; abundance: NA; CDR3aa: CASSVGLAGAYEQYF; CDR3nt: TGTGCCAGCAGTGTAGGACTAGCGGGAGCCTACGAGCAGTACTTC